Below, 9 T cell receptor beta chains from the same sample are listed, as sequenced in a study of shared clonotypes between healthy human individuals. TCRdb keeps only in-frame clones here, not all; method: immunoSEQ multiplex PCR. This sample has roughly 1,500,000 clones, with approximately 98.5% found just once. Material: naive CD4+ T cells sorted from blood. Subset: CD45RA+ positively selected. These receptors were taken from a man aged 25-45 years in good health.

V usage is TRBV2 and J usage is TRBJ2-7; unclear D gene. From germline, CDR1 is SNHLY and CDR2 FYNNEI. CDR3 size: 11 residues. Trimming pared 4 bases from V and 5 bases from J, leaving 6 bases between. CDR3 sequence reads: CASSGRDEQYF. The CDR3 DNA is TGTGCCAGCAGTGGAAGGGACGAGCAGTACTTC.

The chain is built from TRBV5-4 and TRBJ2-2; D gene uncertain. This CDR3 comprises 15 residues. The V gene lost 0 bases and the J gene lost 3 bases, with 9 bases spanning the gap. CDR1 and CDR2 (germline): SGHNT, YYREEE (reference sequence). CDR3 sequence reads: CASSLVSGYTGELFF. In DNA form, the CDR3 reads TGTGCCAGCAGCTTGGTATCTGGCTACACCGGGGAGCTGTTTTTT.

The gene calls are TRBV10-1 and TRBJ2-7; D not certain. V shed 0 bases and J shed 5 bases, with 8 bases lying between them. There are 13 residues in the CDR3. Germline V gene lookup returns CDR1 WNHNN and CDR2 SYGVQD (reference sequence). CDR3 region: CASSESSPNEQYF. The CDR3 coding sequence is TGCGCCAGCAGTGAGTCGTCGCCGAACGAGCAGTACTTC.

The V gene is TRBV25-1, the J gene TRBJ2-2, with D hard to call. This CDR3 has 15 residues. Trimming cost V 5 bases and J 4 bases, with 14 bases left between them. Per germline, CDR1 MGHDK and CDR2 SYGVNS. CDR3 amino acids: CASSTSRAATGELFF. CDR3 DNA sequence: TGTGCCAGCAGTACGAGTAGGGCGGCCACCGGGGAGCTGTTTTTT. Full variable domain (remainder filled in from reference TRBV25-1 and TRBJ2-2): EADIYQTPRYLVIGTGKKITLECSQTMGHDKMYWYQQDPGMELHLIHYSYGVNSTEKGDLSSESTVSRIRTEHFPLTLESARPSHTSQYLCASSTSRAATGELFFGEGSRLTVL.

The chain employs TRBV30 and TRBJ1-4; D ambiguous. The germline gives CDR1 GTSNPN, CDR2 SVGIG (reference sequence). CDR3 length: 15 residues. V gave up 2 bases and J gave up 7 bases, with 17 bases separating them. CDR3 in amino acids: CAWSRMTSGSEKLFF. Written as DNA, the CDR3 is TGTGCCTGGAGTCGGATGACAAGCGGAAGTGAAAAACTGTTTTTT.

The chain uses TRBV5-1 and TRBJ2-7; TRBD1 is a possible D gene (6 bases). V was shortened by 3 bases and J by 2 bases, with 18 bases between the two germline ends. CDR1 is SGHRS and CDR2 is YFSETQ in the germline V gene. CDR3 size: 16 residues. CDR3 DNA sequence: TGCGCCAGCAGCTCGTACCCTCTACAGGGAGCCTACGAGCAGTACTTC. Protein product: CASSSYPLQGAYEQYF.

V gene TRBV7-6 combines with J gene TRBJ1-5; D is uncertain. The V gene lost 4 bases and the J gene lost 2 bases, with 15 bases spanning the gap. Germline-derived CDR1 and CDR2 are SGHVS and FNYEAQ. This CDR3 is 16 amino acids long. This chain's CDR3 is CASSSRPPGGNQPQHF. CDR3 DNA: TGTGCCAGCAGCTCTAGGCCTCCCGGGGGCAATCAGCCCCAGCATTTT.

A remark on this clone: This sample includes further DNA sequences coding for the same CDR3. The chain is built from TRBV18 and TRBJ2-3; a weak D match, TRBD1 (6 bases). V lost 6 bases and J lost 2, with 12 bases in between. The CDR3 has 14 amino acids. Germline lookup yields CDR1 KGHSH and CDR2 LQKENI. The CDR3 loop is CASSPQGYTDTQYF. Written as DNA, the CDR3 is TGTGCCAGCTCGCCTCAGGGGTACACAGATACGCAGTATTTT.

The chain recombines TRBV19 with TRBJ2-3; possibly TRBD1 for D (5 bases). The CDR3 consists of 13 residues. Germline-derived CDR1 and CDR2 are LNHDA and SQIVND (reference sequence). Between the trimmed V and J ends, which lost 3 bases and 4 bases, there was a span of 8 bases. DNA for the CDR3: TGTGCCAGTAGTATGGGGCCCCCAGATACGCAGTATTTT. Amino acid sequence: CASSMGPPDTQYF.